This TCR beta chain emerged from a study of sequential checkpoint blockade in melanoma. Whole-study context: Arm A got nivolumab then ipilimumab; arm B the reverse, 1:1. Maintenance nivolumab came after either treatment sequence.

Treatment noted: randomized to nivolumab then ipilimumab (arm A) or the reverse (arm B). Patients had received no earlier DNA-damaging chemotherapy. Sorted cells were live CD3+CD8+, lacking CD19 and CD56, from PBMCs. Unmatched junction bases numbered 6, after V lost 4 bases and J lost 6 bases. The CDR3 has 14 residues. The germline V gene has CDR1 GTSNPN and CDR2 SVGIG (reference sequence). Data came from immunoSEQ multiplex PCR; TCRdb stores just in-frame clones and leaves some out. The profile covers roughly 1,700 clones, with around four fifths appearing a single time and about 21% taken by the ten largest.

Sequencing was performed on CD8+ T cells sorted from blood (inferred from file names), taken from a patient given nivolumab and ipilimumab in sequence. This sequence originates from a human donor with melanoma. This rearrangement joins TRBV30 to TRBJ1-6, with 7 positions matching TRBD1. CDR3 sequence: CAWNPGQTNSPLHF. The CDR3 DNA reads TGTGCCTGGAACCCGGGACAGACTAATTCACCCCTCCACTTT.